The source of this T cell receptor (beta chain) is a study of cytomegalovirus exposure and HLA in healthy donors. Study context: From donors who were HLA-typed, an early data release held about 85 million unique TCRs.

The PCR contained 60 Vbeta and 13 Jbeta primers. Generated by immunoSEQ multiplex PCR, the TCRdb table keeps only in-frame clones and is missing some. The table includes 50,000 to 60,000 clones, 77% detected once. After removal of 4 bases from V and 7 bases from J, the junction contained 9 bases not matched to a gene. The CDR3 spans 15 residues. CDR1 and CDR2 from the germline V gene are SGHNT and YENEEA. Findings and limits, study-wide: CMV serostatus was the only recorded immune exposure for donors. Many donors shared some public TCRs, even though most TCR sequences were rare.

For this clone: Its antigen is undetermined.

The chain uses TRBV11-3 and TRBJ2-5; 10 bases match TRBD1. The sequence was obtained from a woman in her thirties or forties in good health and CMV-seropositive. Specimen: PBMCs. Written as DNA, the CDR3 is TGTGCCAGCAGCTCGACCGGGACAGGGGACGGGACCCAGTACTTC. It yields the protein CASSSTGTGDGTQYF.